Shown below are 19 T cell receptor beta chains from a single sample sequenced in a study of vaccination effects on CD4 cells after COVID-19. Ahead of sequencing, the ViraFEST assay grew antigen-specific CD4+ T cells using viral peptide pools. Cultured cells yielded isolated CD4+ T cells after 10 days. Among the vaccine recipients, none had a prior SARS-CoV-2 infection, and nucleocapsid antibodies were negative. These receptors have no known antigen. The assay was immunoSEQ multiplex PCR, and TCRdb's table has in-frame clones only and misses some. The data show roughly 52,000 clones, with more than 60% seen just once and around 19% held by the top ten. Sequencing was performed on CD4+ T cells from PBMCs cultured with SARS-CoV-2 spike peptides, taken before COVID-19 vaccination. The receptors stem from a human donor who received a COVID-19 vaccine.

V usage is TRBV28 and J usage is TRBJ1-4, with D maybe TRBD1 (6 bases). The CDR3 contains 16 residues. Trimming stripped 7 bases from V and 0 bases from J, with 15 bases between. Germline CDR1 MDHEN, CDR2 SYDVKM. The CDR3 loop is CASMGAGPATNEKLFF. The DNA for the CDR3 is TGTGCCAGCATGGGGGCAGGGCCCGCAACTAATGAAAAACTGTTTTTT.

This clone was counted a few times. V usage is TRBV3-1 (or the pseudogene TRBV3-2) and J usage is TRBJ1-6, with D unresolved. The CDR3 totals 13 residues. Germline lookup yields CDR1 LGHDT and CDR2 YNNKEL (reference sequence). The V gene lost 4 bases and the J gene lost 9 bases, with 10 bases spanning the gap. CDR3 nucleotides: TGTGCCAGCAGCCCAAACGATGCTTCACCCCTCCACTTT. Protein sequence: CASSPNDASPLHF.

V is TRBV30 and J is TRBJ1-1, with D perhaps matching TRBD1 (6 bases). Trimming took off 1 base at V and 4 bases at J, with 10 bases between the two ends. The germline V gene encodes CDR1 GTSNPN and CDR2 SVGIG (reference sequence). This CDR3 has 13 residues. The CDR3 loop is CAWSEAGATEAFF. CDR3 sequence (DNA): TGTGCCTGGAGTGAGGCGGGGGCCACTGAAGCTTTCTTT.

The chain employs TRBV24-1 and TRBJ2-3, with TRBD2 identical over 8 bases. Germline CDR1 is KGHDR and CDR2 is SFDVKD. V lost 12 bases and J lost 1; bases outside the gene matches: 5. The CDR3 length is 13 residues. The CDR3 here is CAVGREGTDTQYF. CDR3 nucleotide sequence: TGTGCCGTTGGGCGGGAGGGCACAGATACGCAGTATTTT.

This chain connects TRBV5-4 to TRBJ2-5; D might be TRBD1 (5 bases). CDR3 size: 14 residues. V was trimmed by 3 bases and J by 1 base, leaving 10 bases between them. The germline CDR1 and CDR2 sequences are SGHNT and YYREEE (reference sequence). The CDR3 nucleotides are TGTGCCAGCAGCTCCTTGGGGCCCCAAGAGACCCAGTACTTC. This translates into CASSSLGPQETQYF.

The V gene is TRBV9, the J gene TRBJ2-5, with unresolved D. The CDR3 spans 14 residues. With 0 bases removed from V and 5 bases from J, the gap between germline ends came to 11 bases. Germline CDR1 is SGDLS and CDR2 is YYNGEE. In DNA form, the CDR3 reads TGTGCCAGCAGCGTAGCTCCTAGGAAGGAGACCCAGTACTTC. It translates to CASSVAPRKETQYF.

As concerns this clone: The junction departs from germline at one end; a sequencing error may be responsible. The chain uses TRBV7-8 and TRBJ2-7; D is possibly TRBD2 (7 bases). Germline V gene lookup returns CDR1 SGHVS and CDR2 FQNEAQ. The CDR3 totals 14 residues. The CDR3 spells CASSLVKGGGPPSF. Here the CDR3 DNA reads TGTGCCAGCAGCCTGGTAAAGGGGGGGGGCCCTCCTTCCTTC.

This clone has only one observation. The CDR3 DNA is TGTGCCAGTAGTATTTCTAGCGGGGGGGGAGAGACCCAGTACTTC. Encoded protein: CASSISSGGGETQYF. The J gene is TRBJ2-5, the V gene TRBV19, with TRBD2 matching 12 bases. Germline assignment: CDR1 LNHDA and CDR2 SQIVND (reference sequence). Trimming took 3 bases from V and 4 from J; bases not matched to a gene: 3. CDR3 length: 15 amino acids.

This rearrangement joins TRBV6-5 to TRBJ1-2, with 8 bases matching TRBD1. This CDR3 has 14 residues. Germline-derived CDR1 and CDR2 are MNHEY and SVGAGI. V shed 6 bases and J 4 bases; nucleotides not matched to a gene: 7. The CDR3 region has the DNA TGTGCCAGCAGCTCCGGGACAGGAGCCTATGGCTACACCTTC. Translated, it gives CASSSGTGAYGYTF.

A few counts support this clone. This sequence joins TRBV7-9 and TRBJ1-2, with D possibly matching TRBD1 (6 bases). The germline V and J ends were trimmed by 1 base and 9 bases, with 18 bases remaining between them. Germline CDR1 is SEHNR and CDR2 is FQNEAQ (reference sequence). The CDR3 loop spans 15 amino acids. CDR3 in amino acids: CASSLGQAYDMSYTF. In DNA form, the CDR3 reads TGTGCCAGCAGCTTAGGACAGGCCTACGATATGAGCTACACCTTC.

The V and J genes are TRBV19 and TRBJ1-1; a weak D match, TRBD1 (5 bases). Looked up from germline, CDR1 is LNHDA and CDR2 is SQIVND (reference sequence). Deletions cut 8 bases from V and 2 bases from J, with 12 bases between. The CDR3 length is 13 residues. The CDR3 DNA reads TGTGCCAGTGCCACGGGGCTTAACACTGAAGCTTTCTTT. Encoded protein: CASATGLNTEAFF.

The V gene is TRBV25-1, the J gene TRBJ2-7; D gene unclear. Trimming took off 4 bases at V and 2 bases at J, with 3 bases between the two ends. CDR1 and CDR2 from the germline V gene are MGHDK and SYGVNS. The CDR3 totals 11 residues. The CDR3 DNA reads TGTGCCAGCAGTGGTGCCTACGAGCAGTACTTC. Translating it yields CASSGAYEQYF.

Worth noting for this clone: One end of the junction fails to match germline, which may point to a read error. The chain carries TRBV4-2 and TRBJ1-6; D is possibly TRBD1 (5 bases). Germline CDR1 and CDR2: LGHNA and YNFKEQ. The CDR3 sequence is 16 residues long. CDR3 sequence: CASSEEGDQGGSPLHF. CDR3 in DNA: TGTGCCAGCAGCGAAGAGGGAGACCAGGGAGGATCACCCCTCCACTTT.

This clone was picked up a small number of times. The chain couples TRBV10-3 to TRBJ1-1, with D perhaps matching TRBD1 (5 bases). V was shortened by 3 bases and J by 10 bases, with 12 bases between the two germline ends. Germline V lookup: CDR1 ENHRY, CDR2 SYGVKD. The CDR3 is 12 amino acids. This CDR3 is CAISDRELRAFF. CDR3 coding DNA: TGTGCCATCAGTGACAGGGAGTTAAGAGCTTTCTTT.

The gene calls are TRBV6-5 and TRBJ2-3; D gene ambiguous. The CDR3 loop spans 14 amino acids. The V end lost 6 bases, the J end lost 0 bases, and 10 bases lay between the germline ends. Germline-derived CDR1 and CDR2 are MNHEY and SVGAGI. In DNA form, the CDR3 reads TGTGCCAGCAGACGGATCCCTAGCACAGATACGCAGTATTTT. Protein sequence: CASRRIPSTDTQYF.

The V gene is TRBV19, the J gene TRBJ2-5, with D perhaps matching TRBD1 (6 bases). Germline V gives CDR1 LNHDA, CDR2 SQIVND (reference sequence). V lost 6 bases to trimming and J lost 2 bases, with 16 bases between them. The CDR3 has 15 amino acids. The CDR3 bases are TGTGCCAGTAGCAAACGGCAGGGGCCTCAAGAGACCCAGTACTTC. Encoded protein: CASSKRQGPQETQYF.

This clone was recorded many times. At one end, the junction sequence differs from germline, possibly due to a read error. The CDR3 nucleotides read TGTGCCAGCAGCCGTCGGACAGGGGGCTCCGACGAGCAGTACTTC. Amino acids: CASSRRTGGSDEQYF. The chain combines TRBV3-1 (or the pseudogene TRBV3-2) with TRBJ2-7; 11 bases line up with TRBD1. Germline CDR1 is LGHDT and CDR2 is YNNKEL (reference sequence). The CDR3 sequence is 15 residues long.

There are many counts of this clone. V usage is TRBV4-1 and J usage is TRBJ1-2; D gene ambiguous. V lost 0 bases and J 1 base, leaving 9 bases between the germline ends. This CDR3 has 15 residues. Germline V lookup: CDR1 MGHRA, CDR2 YSYEKL. For the CDR3, the DNA is TGCGCCAGCAGCCAAGAGTCGACCCTTAACTATGGCTACACCTTC. Translation gives CASSQESTLNYGYTF.

The chain is built from TRBV4-1 and TRBJ2-3; 7 bases align to TRBD2. The CDR3 consists of 17 residues. CDR1 and CDR2 (germline): MGHRA, YSYEKL. Losses at the gene ends were 2 bases for V and 4 bases for J; bases not matched to a gene: 12. The CDR3 DNA reads TGCGCCAGCAGCCAACCCGCCGGACTAGAAGGGTCAGATACGCAGTATTTT. It codes for CASSQPAGLEGSDTQYF.